These 20 T cell receptor beta chains were sequenced from one sample in a study of blood T cell repertoires in COVID-19. This table comes from immunoSEQ multiplex PCR, and its TCRdb copy is limited to in-frame clones, with some not included. Of 90,000 to 100,000 clones detected, 86% appear once; the ten largest clones hold over 9%. The sample consisted of peripheral blood. These receptors originate from a man over 45 with acute or convalescent COVID-19.

The chain uses TRBV27 and TRBJ1-1, with TRBD1 as a possible D gene (5 bases). CDR3 size: 15 residues. Looked up from germline, CDR1 is MNHEY and CDR2 is SMNVEV (reference sequence). Trimming took off 0 bases at V and 0 bases at J, with 8 bases between the two ends. The CDR3 is CASSLSETVNTEAFF. The CDR3 nucleotides are TGTGCCAGCAGTTTATCGGAGACAGTGAACACTGAAGCTTTCTTT.

The chain couples TRBV9 to TRBJ1-2; D may be TRBD1 (6 bases). Germline assignment: CDR1 SGDLS and CDR2 YYNGEE. V was pared by 3 bases and J by 4 bases, with 16 bases between. This CDR3 spans 15 amino acids. The chain's CDR3 is CASSAAPGAFYGYTF. In DNA form, the CDR3 reads TGTGCCAGCAGCGCGGCCCCAGGGGCATTCTATGGCTACACCTTC.

V and J are TRBV29-1 and TRBJ2-3; D not resolved. The germline V gene encodes CDR1 SQVTM and CDR2 ANQGSEA. The CDR3 consists of 13 residues. V was cut by 0 bases and J by 3 bases, with 7 bases left in between. The CDR3 region has the DNA TGCAGCGTTGAAGAGGGCCTGACAGATACGCAGTATTTT. Residues: CSVEEGLTDTQYF.

The chain employs TRBV2 and TRBJ1-1; 8 bases line up with TRBD1. The CDR3 totals 12 residues. Germline CDR1 is SNHLY and CDR2 is FYNNEI. With 7 bases clipped from V and 4 bases from J, the junction kept 2 bases outside the gene matches. For the CDR3, the DNA is TGTGCCAGCACCACAGGGGGCACTGAAGCTTTCTTT. Protein: CASTTGGTEAFF.

The rearrangement joins TRBV5-4 to TRBJ1-2, with D possibly being TRBD1 (6 bases). Germline V CDR1 and CDR2: SGHNT, YYREEE (reference sequence). The CDR3 totals 15 residues. V lost 0 bases and J lost 7, with 16 bases in between. This CDR3 reads CASSLDGGVRGGYTF. CDR3 nucleotide sequence: TGTGCCAGCAGCTTGGATGGGGGCGTAAGGGGTGGCTACACCTTC.

This chain links TRBV19 with TRBJ1-3; TRBD1 is a possible D gene (6 bases). V was shortened by 4 bases and J by 0 bases, with 10 bases between the two germline ends. CDR3 length equals 15 residues. Germline lookup yields CDR1 LNHDA and CDR2 SQIVND (reference sequence). The CDR3 here is CASSTDRYSGNTIYF. The DNA of the CDR3 is TGTGCCAGTAGTACCGACAGGTACTCTGGAAACACCATATATTTT.

The chain links TRBV3-1 (or the pseudogene TRBV3-2) to TRBJ2-1; 12 nucleotides match TRBD2. Trimming removed 4 bases from V and 6 bases from J; junction bases left unmatched: 10. The CDR3 sequence is 17 residues long. Germline-derived CDR1 and CDR2 are LGHDT and YNNKEL (reference sequence). CDR3 nucleotides: TGTGCCAGCAGCCTCCTAGGACTAGCGGGAATCCCCAATGAGCAGTTCTTC. It codes for CASSLLGLAGIPNEQFF.

This chain joins TRBV11-3 and TRBJ1-4; unclear D gene. Germline values: CDR1 SGHNT, CDR2 YENEEA. There are 12 residues in the CDR3. V was cut by 2 bases and J by 5 bases, with 3 bases left in between. The CDR3 is CASSLQNEKLFF. The DNA for the CDR3 is TGTGCCAGCAGCTTACAAAATGAAAAACTGTTTTTT. The full variable domain, with the rest looked up from reference TRBV11-3 and TRBJ1-4, is EAGVVQSPRYKIIEKKQPVAFWCNPISGHNTLYWYLQNLGQGPELLIRYENEEAVDDSQLPKDRFSAERLKGVDSTLKIQPAELGDSAVYLCASSLQNEKLFFGSGTQLSVL.

This chain uses TRBV7-9 with TRBJ2-7, with a weak D call TRBD1 (6 bases). V lost 3 bases and J 6 bases, leaving 9 bases between the germline ends. The CDR3 has 12 amino acids. Germline loops: CDR1 SEHNR, CDR2 FQNEAQ (reference sequence). The CDR3 protein is CASSLSGAEQYF. Written as DNA, the CDR3 is TGTGCCAGCAGCTTGTCAGGGGCCGAGCAGTACTTC.

CDR3 region: CASSGLWGVGETQYF. As DNA, the CDR3 is TGTGCCAGCAGTGGGCTTTGGGGAGTTGGGGAGACCCAGTACTTC. The chain combines TRBV2 with TRBJ2-5; D might be TRBD2 (5 bases). The CDR3 has 15 residues. CDR1 is SNHLY and CDR2 is FYNNEI in the germline V gene. The ends were cut back, 4 bases at V and 5 bases at J, with 17 bases in the middle.

This clone was detected only once. The CDR3 nucleotides read TGTGCCAGCGCCGACAGGGACTATCAGCCCCAGCATTTT. Amino acid sequence: CASADRDYQPQHF. This chain joins TRBV2 and TRBJ1-5, with TRBD1 matching over 7 bases. The length of the CDR3 is 13 residues. Per the germline V gene, CDR1 is SNHLY and CDR2 is FYNNEI. V was pared by 8 bases and J by 5 bases, with 6 bases of the junction left unmatched.

This rearrangement joins TRBV12-5 to TRBJ1-2, with 11 bases aligning to TRBD1. Germline assignment: CDR1 LGHNT and CDR2 FRNRAP. This CDR3 comprises 14 residues. Trimming took 6 bases from V and 5 from J; bases not matched to a gene: 5. CDR3 coding DNA: TGTGCTAGTGGCAAAGGGGACAGGGGGTATGGCTACACCTTC. Its translation: CASGKGDRGYGYTF.

The chain carries TRBV11-2 and TRBJ2-1; no clear D. The CDR3 is made up of 14 amino acids. Germline CDR1 reads SGHAT; CDR2 reads FQNNGV. Trimming removed 1 base at V and 6 bases at J, with 10 bases between. In DNA form, the CDR3 reads TGTGCCAGCAGCTTAGTATACAGTCTCAATGAGCAGTTCTTC. Protein product: CASSLVYSLNEQFF.

The chain joins TRBV15 to TRBJ2-7, with D unresolved. In germline, CDR1 is LNHNV, CDR2 YYDKDF (reference sequence). With 5 bases removed from V and 0 bases from J, the gap between germline ends came to 8 bases. The CDR3 runs to 13 residues. CDR3 nucleotides: TGTGCCACCAGCTACAGTCTCTCCTACGAGCAGTACTTC. This gives the protein CATSYSLSYEQYF.

The V and J genes are TRBV19 and TRBJ2-1; 10 positions match TRBD2. Germline-derived CDR1 and CDR2 are LNHDA and SQIVND (reference sequence). CDR3 size: 15 residues. V shed 1 base, J shed 13 bases, and the junction held 10 bases outside the gene matches. CDR3 sequence: CASSIGAASGSVQFF. In DNA form, the CDR3 reads TGTGCCAGTAGTATAGGGGCTGCTAGCGGGAGTGTTCAGTTCTTC.

The V and J genes are TRBV6-5 and TRBJ2-2, with 10 nucleotides matching TRBD1. Germline CDR1 reads MNHEY; CDR2 reads SVGAGI. This CDR3 region has 15 residues. V was clipped by 6 bases and J by 6 bases; unmatched bases: 7. CDR3 coding DNA: TGTGCCAGCAGCCGATGGACAGGGGGACCCGGGGAGCTGTTTTTT. This gives the protein CASSRWTGGPGELFF.

With respect to this clone: Distinct nucleotide sequences in the sample also encode this CDR3. The CDR3 protein is CASSYEGNTEAFF. The DNA for the CDR3 is TGTGCCAGCAGTTACGAGGGAAACACTGAAGCTTTCTTT. The chain has TRBV6-5 and TRBJ1-1; D gene unclear. This CDR3 spans 13 amino acids. Looked up from germline, CDR1 is MNHEY and CDR2 is SVGAGI. The ends were cut back, 2 bases at V and 2 bases at J, with 6 bases in the middle.

This chain joins TRBV7-9 and TRBJ2-7; 7 positions agree with TRBD2. CDR1 and CDR2 (germline): SEHNR, FQNEAQ (reference sequence). The V segment lost 5 bases and the J segment 7 bases; nucleotides outside the gene matches: 5. The CDR3 consists of 12 residues. CDR3 residues: CASSQPAGEQYF. CDR3 nucleotide sequence: TGTGCCAGCAGCCAGCCAGCGGGGGAGCAGTACTTC. Supplemented by reference TRBV7-9 and TRBJ2-7, the full variable domain reads DTGVSQNPRHKITKRGQNVTFRCDPISEHNRLYWYRQTLGQGPEFLTYFQNEAQLEKSRLLSDRFSAERPKGSFSTLEIQRTEQGDSAMYLCASSQPAGEQYFGPGTRLTVT.

This clone was seen only once. This sequence joins TRBV11-3 and TRBJ1-2; D remains unclear. The V end was cut by 4 bases, the J end by 2 bases, with 11 bases between. In germline, CDR1 is SGHNT, CDR2 YENEEA. The CDR3 runs 14 residues. The CDR3 bases are TGTGCCAGCAGCTCTAGAAACCTAAACTATGGCTACACCTTC. Amino acids: CASSSRNLNYGYTF.

V is TRBV7-2 and J is TRBJ1-5; D not certain. CDR1 SGHTA and CDR2 FQGNSA come from the germline V gene. The CDR3 consists of 15 residues. Trimming shortened V by 0 bases and J by 1 base, and 7 bases separated the two germline ends. The chain's CDR3 is CASSLAPVSNQPQHF. The CDR3 nucleotides read TGTGCCAGCAGCTTAGCGCCGGTAAGCAATCAGCCCCAGCATTTT.